This TCR beta chain derives from a study of blood T cell repertoires in COVID-19. Study details: From the United States, Italy and Spain came samples of acute and convalescent COVID-19. In each case, the material was cDNA or gDNA derived from T cells, B-cell-depleted T cells, or PBMCs.

This CDR3 contains 15 residues. Germline V gene lookup returns CDR1 MNHEY and CDR2 SMNVEV (reference sequence). Trimming cost V 5 bases and J 2 bases, with 13 bases left between them. In the original processing: By means of reference gene primer amplification, nucleated cell counts were estimated. The assay was immunoSEQ multiplex PCR, and TCRdb's table has in-frame clones only and misses some. The V and J calls and clone size are taken from that table; D and trimming were inferred from the DNA. The sample lists about 73,000 clones; 83% were seen once. This clone has only a few counts. This TCR was sampled from a woman aged 60-75 years with acute or convalescent COVID-19. The chain has TRBV27 and TRBJ1-5, with D possibly being TRBD1 (6 bases). Sequencing was done on a sample of peripheral blood. DNA for the CDR3: TGTGCCAGCAGTCCTATGGGACAACGCAATCAGCCCCAGCATTTT. This translates into CASSPMGQRNQPQHF.